This TCR beta chain is drawn from a study of T cells in Graves' hyperthyroidism and ophthalmopathy. V dropped 1 base and J dropped 2; count of bases not matched to a gene: 5. This CDR3 spans 16 amino acids. Germline V gene data show CDR1 as SGHDN and CDR2 as FVKESK. Points on this clonotype: Its antigen is not known.

The study based diagnoses on clinical symptoms, serum thyroxine and TRAb, thyroid ultrasound and orbital computed tomography. Amplified TCR beta CDR3 regions came from RNA transcripts. First-round RT-PCR with HTBI primers amplified the TCR CDR3 region. Each CDR3 protein gets one entry after TCRdb re-called the multiplex PCR reads with MiXCR. Of about 400,000 distinct CDR3 sequences in the sample, 14% to 15% were seen once. Study findings and constraints: Median prediction lead before ophthalmopathy onset was six to eight months with the model.

J is TRBJ2-7 and V is TRBV14, with 10 nucleotides matching TRBD2. The TCR sequence derives from a woman aged 30 to 39 with Graves' hyperthyroidism. Sequencing was carried out using blood. The CDR3 DNA reads as TGTGCCAGCAGCCAAGTTCCTAGCGGGAGTGCCTACGAGCAGTACTTC. Residues: CASSQVPSGSAYEQYF.